Reported below is one T cell receptor (beta chain). Antigen specificity is unknown. The data belong to a study of shared clonotypes between healthy human individuals. Overall study findings and caveats: Estimated clonotype richness was generally higher in naive than memory subsets. It was expected that sequencing depth would affect clonotype sharing among donors. Specimens sampled were limited to blood, with tissue repertoires likely differing.

The authors distributed each subset's genomic DNA evenly over several immunoSEQ plates. The protocol was immunoSEQ multiplex PCR, while the TCRdb copy is restricted to in-frame clones and leaves out a portion. The sample includes approximately 600,000 clones, approximately 95% of them seen just once. CDR1 SGHAT and CDR2 FQNNGV come from the germline V gene. The CDR3 extends over 17 amino acids. With 1 base removed from V and 9 bases from J, the gap between germline ends came to 22 bases. Naivety among CD8 cells was defined by CD45RO negativity and positive CCR7 selection, thereby excluding terminally differentiated effector memory CD45RA+ cells.

Specimen: naive CD8+ T cells sorted from blood. The receptor's source is a woman in her thirties in good health. The J gene is TRBJ2-1, the V gene TRBV11-2; a possible D gene is TRBD2 (5 bases). CDR3 protein: CASSLGKGLGRVGEQFF. DNA of the CDR3: TGTGCCAGCAGCTTAGGGAAAGGGCTTGGGCGGGTCGGTGAGCAGTTCTTC.